These 15 T cell receptor beta chains share one sample of origin, sequenced in a study of T cell clonality in common variable immunodeficiency. Clones were sequenced by immunoSEQ multiplex PCR, and TCRdb holds only the in-frame ones, with some missing. The sample presents roughly 42,000 clones, none singletons. The material sequenced was peripheral blood mononuclear cells. The source is a person aged 18-70 years in good health.

There are many counts of this clone. The read terminates 3 residues ahead of where the CDR3 ends, so the germline J gene completes it. The chain employs TRBV7-3 and TRBJ1-2; TRBD1 aligns across 9 bases. The CDR3 runs 13 residues. Germline V gene sequence: CDR1 SGHTA, CDR2 FQGTGA. Unmatched junction bases numbered 5, after V lost 6 bases and J lost 6 bases. The covered CDR3 bases are TGTGCCAGCAGTCCCGACAGGGGGAATGGC. Protein sequence: CASSPDRGNG. The CDR3 as a whole reads CASSPDRGNGYTF.

This clone was seen only a few times. Read coverage stops 3 residues before the CDR3 terminus; the germline J gene supplies the remainder. The chain couples TRBV7-3 to TRBJ1-2; D gene uncertain. This CDR3 has 15 amino acids. Looked up from germline, CDR1 is SGHTA and CDR2 is FQGTGA. The CDR3 region is CASSLIAGVSDTYTF. The part of the CDR3 DNA that was read is TGTGCCAGCAGCTTAATAGCGGGCGTATCAGATACC.

This clone has ten or more counts. Sequencing ends 3 residues short of the CDR3 end; the germline J gene provides the rest. The chain couples TRBV30 to TRBJ1-2; the D is unclear. This CDR3 is built from 12 residues. Germline V gene lookup returns CDR1 GTSNPN and CDR2 SVGIG (reference sequence). CDR3 sequence: CAWSVQKSRYTF. CDR3 DNA, as far as it was read: TGTGCCTGGAGTGTACAAAAGTCTAGG.

This clone was counted at least ten times. Coverage ceases 3 residues before the CDR3 finishes, and the germline J gene fills in the end. The genes are TRBV5-1 and TRBJ2-1; 11 positions agree with TRBD2. V lost 4 bases to trimming and J lost 4 bases; unmatched junction nucleotides: 4. This CDR3 is built from 15 residues. Germline-derived CDR1 and CDR2 are SGHRS and YFSETQ. The CDR3 here is CASSPTSGGYNEQFF. Partial CDR3 DNA: TGCGCCAGCAGCCCCACTAGCGGGGGTTACAATGAG.

In its sample, this clone was seen many times. The CDR3 extends 3 residues past the end of the read, so its final part is completed from the germline J gene. The chain recombines TRBV20-1 with TRBJ2-1; 14 bases map to TRBD2. CDR1 is DFQATT, CDR2 SNEGSKA, per germline (reference sequence). V lost 6 bases, J lost 9 bases, and 10 bases stayed unmatched. The CDR3 totals 15 residues. The sequenced CDR3 bases are TGCAGTGCCACAGGGACTAGCGGGGGTCGAGTTGAG. The encoded protein is CSATGTSGGRVE. The complete CDR3 reads CSATGTSGGRVEQFF.

This clone has ten or more counts. The read ends 3 residues shy of where the CDR3 ends; the end is completed using the germline J gene. This chain uses TRBV10-2 with TRBJ1-1, with TRBD1 matching 7 bases. Unmatched junction bases numbered 7, after V lost 8 bases and J lost 4 bases. The CDR3 spans 13 residues. Germline CDR1 reads WSHSY; CDR2 reads SAAADI. The part of the CDR3 DNA that was read is TGCGCCAGCGCGCTCAGGGGGGCCACTGAA. As protein: CASALRGATE. The CDR3 in full is CASALRGATEAFF.

At least ten counts were recorded for this clone. The read finishes 3 residues shy of the CDR3 end, and the germline J gene is used to complete it. V is TRBV30 and J is TRBJ1-4; 8 bases agree with TRBD1. The V and J ends lost 2 bases and 4 bases, in that order; junction bases with no gene match: 3. Germline CDR1 and CDR2: GTSNPN and SVGIG (reference sequence). This CDR3 spans 14 amino acids. Incomplete CDR3 DNA: TGTGCCTGGAGTCGACAGGGGCGTAATGAAAAA. Residues: CAWSRQGRNEK. The whole CDR3 protein is CAWSRQGRNEKLFF.

This clone was observed at least ten times. The CDR3 end is not reached by the read, which stops 3 residues before it; the germline J gene fills it in. This chain joins TRBV4-1 and TRBJ2-3, with TRBD2 matching over 7 bases. The CDR3 has 14 amino acids. J lost 4 bases, V lost 3 bases, and 4 bases had no gene match. The germline V gene encodes CDR1 MGHRA and CDR2 YSYEKL. The sequenced part of the CDR3 DNA is TGCGCCAGCAGCCAGTCTAGCGGAGCAGATACG. It translates to CASSQSSGADT. The CDR3 reads in full as CASSQSSGADTQYF.

Ten or more counts support this clone. The read halts 3 residues ahead of the CDR3 end, with the missing end drawn from the germline J gene. This sequence joins TRBV18 and TRBJ2-5, with 10 bases aligning to TRBD1. CDR1 is KGHSH and CDR2 is LQKENI in the germline V gene. This CDR3 has 15 amino acids. V lost 5 bases and J lost 4; bases outside the gene matches: 7. The covered CDR3 bases are TGTGCCAGCTCATCGACCGACAGGGGGCCAGAGACC. The encoded protein is CASSSTDRGPET. The whole CDR3 reads CASSSTDRGPETQYF.

This clone was picked up many times. Sequencing ends 3 residues short of the CDR3 end; the germline J gene provides the rest. The chain couples TRBV19 to TRBJ2-2, with 9 bases fitting TRBD1. With V trimmed by 8 bases and J by 4 bases, 5 bases remained unmatched. The CDR3 spans 14 residues. Germline-derived CDR1 and CDR2 are LNHDA and SQIVND (reference sequence). The covered CDR3 bases are TGTGCCAGTGGTGGACAGGGGATCACCGGGGAG. Translation gives CASGGQGITGE. The whole CDR3 region reads CASGGQGITGELFF. Together with reference TRBV19 and TRBJ2-2, the CDR3 gives the full variable domain: DGGITQSPKYLFRKEGQNVTLSCEQNLNHDAMYWYRQDPGQGLRLIYYSQIVNDFQKGDIAEGYSVSREKKESFPLTVTSAQKNPTAFYLCASGGQGITGELFFGEGSRLTVL.

The sample holds many counts of this clone. The observed sequence ends 3 residues before the CDR3 terminus, with the missing tail filled in from the germline J gene. The genes are TRBV5-1 and TRBJ2-1; 13 positions agree with TRBD2. J gave up 6 bases and V 4 bases, and 4 bases lay outside the gene matches. CDR3 size: 15 residues. Germline CDR1 reads SGHRS; CDR2 reads YFSETQ. CDR3 residues: CASSEGTSGINEQFF. CDR3 DNA, as far as it was read: TGCGCCAGCAGCGAGGGGACTAGCGGGATCAATGAG.

This clone was counted many times. This clone may be a read error of a much larger clone one base away. The missing CDR3 end, 3 residues past where the read stops, is filled in from the germline J gene. This sequence joins TRBV20-1 and TRBJ2-2; 8 nucleotides match TRBD1. Germline V gene data show CDR1 as DFQATT and CDR2 as SNEGSKA (reference sequence). The CDR3 length is 18 residues. CDR3 in amino acids: CSAQNRQGLSSGANVLFF. The CDR3 DNA, read in part, is TGCAGTGCCCAGAACCGACAGGGGCTAAGCTCTGGGGCCAACGTG.

This clone was recorded many times. The read gets to within 3 residues of the CDR3 end, and the germline J gene fills in the rest. The chain combines TRBV5-1 with TRBJ1-1, with D maybe TRBD1 (6 bases). The CDR3 length is 16 residues. Trimming shortened V by 0 bases and J by 1 base, and 13 bases separated the two germline ends. In germline, CDR1 is SGHRS, CDR2 YFSETQ. The CDR3 DNA, read in part, is TGCGCCAGCAGCTTGGTATCAGGGGCCTCGAACACTGAA. It yields the protein CASSLVSGASNTE. The CDR3 in its entirety is CASSLVSGASNTEAFF.

The table lists this clone with many counts. Read data end 3 residues before the CDR3 end; the end is taken from the germline J gene. The V call is TRBV30, the J call TRBJ1-1; 9 nucleotides agree with TRBD1. V gave up 4 bases and J gave up 6 bases; unmatched junction bases: 6. The length of the CDR3 is 13 residues. Germline CDR1 is GTSNPN and CDR2 is SVGIG (reference sequence). CDR3 amino acids: CAWTGTGFPEAFF. The sequenced CDR3 bases are TGTGCCTGGACCGGGACAGGGTTCCCTGAA.

This clone appeared many times. Sequencing ends 3 residues short of the CDR3 end; the germline J gene provides the rest. This chain links TRBV19 with TRBJ2-1, with TRBD2 matching over 9 bases. Losses at the gene ends were 3 bases for V and 7 bases for J; bases not matched to a gene: 7. This CDR3 has 15 amino acids. Germline V gene lookup returns CDR1 LNHDA and CDR2 SQIVND (reference sequence). The sequenced CDR3 bases are TGTGCCAGTAGTATTGGCGCGGGGGGGCGTAATGAG. It encodes CASSIGAGGRNE. The full-length CDR3 reads as CASSIGAGGRNEQFF.